Given below is one T cell receptor (beta chain) in context. Its antigen remains unidentified. 13 Jbeta primers and 60 Vbeta primers were used for the PCR. This table comes from immunoSEQ multiplex PCR, and its TCRdb copy is limited to in-frame clones, with some not included. The sample consists of just over 95,000 clones, approximately 72% of them appearing once. The J segment lost 7 bases and the V segment lost 5 bases, leaving 10 bases of the junction unmatched. From germline, CDR1 is MNHNS and CDR2 SASEGT. The CDR3 loop spans 15 amino acids. The sample is drawn from a study of cytomegalovirus exposure and HLA in healthy donors. Study-wide results and limits: In an earlier analysis, productive rearrangement rates for most beta V segments clustered near 87% or 30%. Later analysis indicated greater clonal expansion among HLA-associated TCR beta chains than among equally common other chains.

Each of the donors was a healthy bone marrow donor. The source of this sequence is a woman in her thirties or forties in good health and CMV-seropositive. Sequenced sample: PBMCs. The rearrangement uses TRBV6-1 and TRBJ2-1; 8 positions agree with TRBD2. The CDR3 DNA sequence: TGTGCCAGCAGTCGGGGGCAGCCGGGGGGGAATGAGCAGTTCTTC. Translated, it gives CASSRGQPGGNEQFF.